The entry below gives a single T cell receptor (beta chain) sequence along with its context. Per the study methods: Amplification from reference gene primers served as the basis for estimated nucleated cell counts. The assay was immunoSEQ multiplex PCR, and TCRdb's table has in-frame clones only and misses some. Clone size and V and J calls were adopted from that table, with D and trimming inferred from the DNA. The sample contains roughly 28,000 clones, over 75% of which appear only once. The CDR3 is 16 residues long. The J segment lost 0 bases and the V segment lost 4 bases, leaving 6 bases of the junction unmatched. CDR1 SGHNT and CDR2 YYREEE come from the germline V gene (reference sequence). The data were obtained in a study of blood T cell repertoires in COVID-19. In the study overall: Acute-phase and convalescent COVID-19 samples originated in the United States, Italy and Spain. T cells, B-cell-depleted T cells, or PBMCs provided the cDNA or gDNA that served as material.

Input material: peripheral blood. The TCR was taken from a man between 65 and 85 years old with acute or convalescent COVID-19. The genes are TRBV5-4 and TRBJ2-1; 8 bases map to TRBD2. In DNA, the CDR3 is TGTGCCAGCAGCCCGAACAGCGGGAGCTCCTACAATGAGCAGTTCTTC. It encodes CASSPNSGSSYNEQFF.